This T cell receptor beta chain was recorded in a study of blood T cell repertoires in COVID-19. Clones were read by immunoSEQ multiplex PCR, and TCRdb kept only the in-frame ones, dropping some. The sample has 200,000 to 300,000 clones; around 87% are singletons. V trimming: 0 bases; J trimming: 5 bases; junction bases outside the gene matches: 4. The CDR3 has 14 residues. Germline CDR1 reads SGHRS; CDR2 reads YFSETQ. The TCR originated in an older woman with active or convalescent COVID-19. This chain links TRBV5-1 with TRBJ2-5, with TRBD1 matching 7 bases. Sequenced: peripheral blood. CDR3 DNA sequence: TGCGCCAGCAGCTTGGGGGGGACAGTTGAGACCCAGTACTTC. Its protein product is CASSLGGTVETQYF.